The sequence of this T cell receptor (beta chain) was determined in a study of blood T cell repertoires in COVID-19. V shed 4 bases, J shed 0 bases, and the junction held 6 bases outside the gene matches. The length of the CDR3 is 18 residues. Germline CDR1 MNHEY, CDR2 SMNVEV (reference sequence). The table came from immunoSEQ multiplex PCR; TCRdb's copy has only in-frame clones and leaves some out. The sample consists of over 250,000 clones, under 90% of them appearing once. The sequence was collected from a man aged 45-60 years with acute or convalescent COVID-19. Sequenced sample: peripheral blood. The V call is TRBV27, the J call TRBJ1-6; 10 bases line up with TRBD1. The CDR3 sequence: CASSYGTGASSYNSPLHF. The CDR3 DNA is TGTGCCAGCAGTTACGGGACAGGGGCGAGCTCCTATAATTCACCCCTCCACTTT.